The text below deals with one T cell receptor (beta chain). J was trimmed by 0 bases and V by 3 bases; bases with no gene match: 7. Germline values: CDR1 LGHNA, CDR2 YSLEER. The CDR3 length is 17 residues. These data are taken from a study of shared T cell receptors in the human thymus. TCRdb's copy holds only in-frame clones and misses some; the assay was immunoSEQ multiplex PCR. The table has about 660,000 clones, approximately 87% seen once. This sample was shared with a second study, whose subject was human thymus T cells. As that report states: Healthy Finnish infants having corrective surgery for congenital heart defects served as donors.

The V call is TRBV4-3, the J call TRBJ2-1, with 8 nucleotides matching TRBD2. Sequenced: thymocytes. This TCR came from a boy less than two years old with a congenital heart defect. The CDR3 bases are TGCGCCAGCAGCCAGGCCCGGGAGGGGAGCTCCTACAATGAGCAGTTCTTC. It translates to CASSQAREGSSYNEQFF.